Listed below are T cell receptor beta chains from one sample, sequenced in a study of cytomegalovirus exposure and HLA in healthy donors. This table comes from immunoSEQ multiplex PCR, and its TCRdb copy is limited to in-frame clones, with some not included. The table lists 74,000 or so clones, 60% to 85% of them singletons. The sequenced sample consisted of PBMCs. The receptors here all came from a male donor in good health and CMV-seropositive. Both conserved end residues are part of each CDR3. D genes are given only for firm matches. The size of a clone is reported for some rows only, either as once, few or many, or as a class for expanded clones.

CASSQDPTYNEQFF	TGTGCCAGCAGCCAAGACCCAACTTACAATGAGCAGTTCTTC	TRBV4-2	TRBJ2-1	-	-
CASSYSGTGVEQYF	TGTGCCAGCAGTTACTCCGGGACAGGGGTCGAGCAGTACTTC	TRBV6-5	TRBJ2-7	-	TRBD1
CASSLSPGNQPQHF	TGTGCCAGCAGTTTATCGCCGGGAAATCAGCCCCAGCATTTT	TRBV28	TRBJ1-5	-	-
CASSLEGGQSVGNTIYF	TGCGCCAGCAGCTTAGAGGGGGGGCAGTCGGTTGGAAACACCATATATTTT	TRBV4-1	TRBJ1-3	-	-
CASTRAVGADNYGYTF	TGTGCCAGCACCCGTGCAGTCGGTGCGGATAACTATGGCTACACCTTC	TRBV2	TRBJ1-2	once	-
CSAGTSGRPGQFF	TGCAGCGCCGGGACTAGCGGGAGGCCAGGACAGTTCTTC	TRBV29-1	TRBJ2-1	-	TRBD2
CASWTSSTGELFF	TGTGCCAGCTGGACTAGCAGTACCGGGGAGCTGTTTTTT	TRBV6-6	TRBJ2-2	-	TRBD2
CASSLRTTGSTTEAFF	TGCGCCAGCAGCCTCCGTACTACAGGGAGTACCACTGAAGCTTTCTTT	TRBV5-1	TRBJ1-1	-	-
CASPGADRSVDSNQPQHF	TGTGCCAGCCCCGGGGCGGACAGAAGTGTGGATAGCAATCAGCCCCAGCATTTT	TRBV19	TRBJ1-5	-	-
CASSFDVDSLLINEQFF	TGTGCCAGCAGCTTCGACGTAGACAGCCTATTGATCAATGAGCAGTTCTTC	TRBV5-6	TRBJ2-1	-	-
CASSFGTNKQETQYF	TGTGCCAGCAGCTTCGGGACTAACAAACAAGAGACCCAGTACTTC	TRBV5-6	TRBJ2-5	-	TRBD2
CASGFNRDDEAFF	TGTGCCAGCGGGTTTAACAGGGATGATGAAGCTTTCTTT	TRBV2	TRBJ1-1	few	-
CASSSFPREKANYGYTF	TGTGCCAGCAGTTCTTTTCCCAGGGAAAAAGCTAACTATGGCTACACCTTC	TRBV7-9	TRBJ1-2	-	-
CASSLQASYEQYF	TGTGCCAGCAGTTTGCAGGCCTCCTACGAGCAGTACTTC	TRBV28	TRBJ2-7	once	-
CASSLWAGDYGYTF	TGTGCCAGCAGCTTGTGGGCAGGGGACTATGGCTACACCTTC	TRBV5-4	TRBJ1-2	-	-
CASSLGLGQGGGYTF	TGTGCCAGCAGCTTAGGGCTGGGACAGGGCGGTGGCTACACCTTC	TRBV7-2	TRBJ1-2	-	TRBD1
CASSQTRGTEAFF	TGCGCCAGCAGCCAGACGCGAGGGACTGAAGCTTTCTTT	TRBV4-1	TRBJ1-1	-	-
CASSSGGVTRETQYF	TGTGCCAGCAGCTCAGGGGGTGTAACGAGGGAGACCCAGTACTTC	TRBV7-3	TRBJ2-5	-	TRBD1
CASSPRYSGNTIYF	TGTGCCAGCAGCCCGAGATACTCTGGAAACACCATATATTTT	TRBV5-6	TRBJ1-3	-	-
CASSGTSGRAIYEQYF	TGTGCCAGCAGCGGTACTAGCGGGAGGGCGATCTACGAGCAGTACTTC	TRBV5-4	TRBJ2-7	-	TRBD2
CASSQSGGEQYF	TGTGCCAGCAGCCAATCAGGGGGCGAGCAGTACTTC	TRBV16	TRBJ2-7	-	-
CASSAWDRGRVWYF	TGTGCCAGCAGCGCTTGGGACAGGGGCCGAGTTTGGTACTTC	TRBV28	TRBJ2-7	-	TRBD1
CASSQDTFPPYYEQYF	TGTGCCAGCAGCCAAGACACTTTCCCCCCCTACTACGAGCAGTACTTC	TRBV4-2	TRBJ2-7	few	-
CASSPSGGVAKNIQYF	TGTGCCAGTAGTCCCAGCGGGGGGGTGGCCAAAAACATTCAGTACTTC	TRBV19	TRBJ2-4	once	TRBD2
CASSLALGAWYEQYF	TGTGCCAGCAGCTTAGCGCTGGGGGCATGGTACGAGCAGTACTTC	TRBV7-9	TRBJ2-7	-	-
CASSPRSGNTIYF	TGTGCCAGCTCACCGCGCTCTGGAAACACCATATATTTT	TRBV18	TRBJ1-3	-	-
CASSSGLAEGNEQFF	TGTGCCAGCAGCTCGGGACTAGCGGAGGGAAATGAGCAGTTCTTC	TRBV5-4	TRBJ2-1	-	TRBD2
CAISESAGGGTDTQYF	TGTGCCATCAGTGAGTCTGCGGGAGGGGGCACAGATACGCAGTATTTT	TRBV10-3	TRBJ2-3	few	TRBD2
CASSGPGQGAGETQYF	TGCGCCAGCAGTGGTCCAGGACAGGGGGCGGGAGAGACCCAGTACTTC	TRBV10-2	TRBJ2-5	-	TRBD1
CASSSWTSGANTGELFF	TGTGCCAGCAGCTCCTGGACTAGCGGGGCGAACACCGGGGAGCTGTTTTTT	TRBV11-2	TRBJ2-2	-	TRBD2
CASSYSGGRGAWNQPQHF	TGTGCCAGCAGCTATTCGGGGGGGCGAGGGGCTTGGAATCAGCCCCAGCATTTT	TRBV28	TRBJ1-5	-	-
CASSLTSGGAGDTQYF	TGTGCCAGCAGCTTGACTAGCGGGGGCGCCGGGGATACGCAGTATTTT	TRBV11-2	TRBJ2-3	once	TRBD2
CASSQRTVETEAFF	TGTGCCAGCAGCCAAAGGACAGTGGAGACTGAAGCTTTCTTT	TRBV4-2	TRBJ1-1	few	-
CASRLGGGIEAFF	TGTGCCAGCAGACTCGGGGGGGGCATTGAAGCTTTCTTT	TRBV6-5	TRBJ1-1	-	-
CASRGGERGAYEQYF	TGTGCCAGCAGGGGGGGGGAGAGAGGGGCCTACGAGCAGTACTTC	TRBV2	TRBJ2-7	-	TRBD2
CASSPGQGSFLYEQYF	TGTGCCAGCAGTCCAGGACAGGGGTCTTTTCTCTACGAGCAGTACTTC	TRBV27	TRBJ2-7	-	TRBD1
CASSPTGTSGGGGTQYF	TGTGCCAGCAGCCCCACTGGGACTAGCGGGGGGGGAGGAACGCAGTATTTT	TRBV28	TRBJ2-3	-	TRBD2
CASSQNYQGIRGMGNIQYF	TGCGCCAGCAGCCAAAATTATCAGGGGATAAGGGGAATGGGAAACATTCAGTACTTC	TRBV4-1	TRBJ2-4	-	-
CASSTGGAGGHPYYNEQFF	TGTGCCAGCAGCACAGGCGGGGCGGGGGGGCACCCCTACTACAATGAGCAGTTCTTC	TRBV5-8	TRBJ2-1	-	TRBD2
CASSEYSTAQAFF	TGTGCCAGCAGTGAATACAGTACAGCCCAAGCTTTCTTT	TRBV25-1	TRBJ1-1	-	-
CASSLGPSEYEQYF	TGTGCCAGCAGCTTGGGTCCTAGTGAGTACGAGCAGTACTTC	TRBV5-4	TRBJ2-7	-	-
CASSLSDGSADVF	TGTGCCAGCAGTTTATCTGATGGCAGTGCTGATGTTTTT	TRBV28	TRBJ1-4	-	-